This T cell receptor (beta chain) was captured by sequencing in a study of Graves' ophthalmopathy and Graves' hyperthyroidism. Whole-study context: Peripheral blood was obtained at first diagnosis, ahead of any treatment.

This clonotype has ten or more counts. The authors amplified TCR beta CDR3 regions from RNA transcripts. Investigators did first-round RT-PCR with HTBI primers, then second-round multiplex PCR. One entry per CDR3 protein results from TCRdb running MiXCR on the multiplex PCR reads. The sample includes almost 400,000 distinct CDR3 sequences, around 20% seen only once; the top ten take 1.6%. Diagnoses were established from clinical symptoms, serum thyroxine, TRAb, thyroid ultrasound and orbital computed tomography. From fresh peripheral blood, 10 ml in volume, the PBMCs were obtained. This CDR3 spans 14 amino acids. Between the trimmed V and J ends, which lost 5 bases and 1 base, there was a span of 11 bases. Per the germline V gene, CDR1 is SNHLY and CDR2 is FYNNEI.

The source is a young woman with Graves' ophthalmopathy. The chain uses TRBV2 and TRBJ1-1; possible D gene TRBD1, 6 bases. The specimen was peripheral blood. The CDR3, as DNA: TGTGCCAGCAGTCGTGACAGGTGGAACACTGAAGCTTTCTTT. Translating it yields CASSRDRWNTEAFF.